Below, 2 T cell receptor beta chains from the same sample are listed, as sequenced in a study of blood T cell repertoires in COVID-19 (dated by TCRdb to the early 2020s). Receptor libraries were prepared by the immunoSEQ multiplex PCR assay. The source is immuneACCESS, and TCRdb retained only in-frame sequences with V and J called. Part of the clones is not carried over; for the studies checked, unresolved V genes explain less than half of this, and the remainder is unexplained. The sample table lists 25,000 to 35,000 clones, around 74% of them with a count of one. Clones ranked in the top ten supply roughly 8% of the sample. What was sequenced was peripheral blood. These receptors all come from an older woman with active or convalescent COVID-19.

The chain combines TRBV27 with TRBJ1-5; a weak D match, TRBD1 (5 bases). In germline, CDR1 is MNHEY, CDR2 SMNVEV (reference sequence). Trimming pared 3 bases from V and 3 bases from J, leaving 12 bases between. This CDR3 comprises 15 residues. CDR3 region: CASSFLPGNNQPQHF. For the CDR3, the DNA is TGTGCCAGCAGTTTTTTACCAGGGAACAATCAGCCCCAGCATTTT.

This chain connects TRBV5-1 to TRBJ1-5, with a tentative D call TRBD1 (5 bases). The germline gives CDR1 SGHRS, CDR2 YFSETQ. The V end lost 0 bases, the J end lost 8 bases, and 15 bases lay between the germline ends. CDR3 length equals 15 residues. The CDR3: CASSLGPGGEEPQHF. CDR3 DNA sequence: TGCGCCAGCAGCTTGGGCCCTGGGGGGGAGGAGCCCCAGCATTTT.